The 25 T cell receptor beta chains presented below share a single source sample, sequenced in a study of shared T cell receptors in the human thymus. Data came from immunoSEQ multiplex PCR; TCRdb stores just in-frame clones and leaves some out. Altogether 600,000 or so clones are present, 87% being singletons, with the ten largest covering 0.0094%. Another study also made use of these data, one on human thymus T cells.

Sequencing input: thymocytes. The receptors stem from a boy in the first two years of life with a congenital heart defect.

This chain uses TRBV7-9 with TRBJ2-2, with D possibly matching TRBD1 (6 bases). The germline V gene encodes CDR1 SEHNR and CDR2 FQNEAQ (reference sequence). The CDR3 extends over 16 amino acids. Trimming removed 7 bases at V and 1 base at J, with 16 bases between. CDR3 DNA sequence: TGTGCCAGCAACCCGAGAGCCAGGGGGAACACCGGGGAGCTGTTTTTT. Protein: CASNPRARGNTGELFF.

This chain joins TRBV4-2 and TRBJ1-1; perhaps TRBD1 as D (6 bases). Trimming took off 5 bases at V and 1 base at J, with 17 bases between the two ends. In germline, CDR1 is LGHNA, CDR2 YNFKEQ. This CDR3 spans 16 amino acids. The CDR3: CASSKPSGQKNTEAFF. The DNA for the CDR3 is TGTGCCAGCAGCAAACCCTCGGGACAAAAGAACACTGAAGCTTTCTTT.

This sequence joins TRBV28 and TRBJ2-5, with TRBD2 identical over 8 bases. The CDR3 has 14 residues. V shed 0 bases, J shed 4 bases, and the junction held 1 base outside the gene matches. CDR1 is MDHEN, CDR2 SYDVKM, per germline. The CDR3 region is CASSLWLAGETQYF. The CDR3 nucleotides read TGTGCCAGCAGTTTATGGCTAGCGGGAGAGACCCAGTACTTC.

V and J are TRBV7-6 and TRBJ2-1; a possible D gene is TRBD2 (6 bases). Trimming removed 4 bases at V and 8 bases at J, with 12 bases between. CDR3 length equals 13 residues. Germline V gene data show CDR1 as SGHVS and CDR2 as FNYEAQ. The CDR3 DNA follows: TGTGCCAGCAGCTCCGGGACTCACGATGAGCAGTTCTTC. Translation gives CASSSGTHDEQFF.

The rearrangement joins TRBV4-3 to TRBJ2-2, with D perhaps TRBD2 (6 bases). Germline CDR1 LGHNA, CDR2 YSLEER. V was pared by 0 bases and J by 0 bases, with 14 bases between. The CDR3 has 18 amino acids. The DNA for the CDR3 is TGCGCCAGCAGCCAAGATGGAGAGGTAGCGGCGAACACCGGGGAGCTGTTTTTT. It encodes CASSQDGEVAANTGELFF.

CDR3 sequence reads: CASSDSILADNEQFF. The CDR3 nucleotides are TGTGCCAGCAGTGACTCGATCTTGGCGGACAATGAGCAGTTCTTC. This chain links TRBV6-4 with TRBJ2-1; D unresolved. V was shortened by 0 bases and J by 5 bases, with 11 bases between the two germline ends. CDR3 length equals 15 residues. Germline assignment: CDR1 MRHNA and CDR2 SNTAGT.

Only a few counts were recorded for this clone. The CDR3 loop reads CASSFNRGIYEQYF. CDR3 coding DNA: TGTGCCAGCAGCTTCAACAGGGGAATCTACGAGCAGTACTTC. The rearrangement joins TRBV7-2 to TRBJ2-7, with 7 nucleotides matching TRBD1. The CDR3 loop spans 14 amino acids. Losses at the gene ends were 3 bases for V and 3 bases for J; bases not matched to a gene: 5. Germline V gives CDR1 SGHTA, CDR2 FQGNSA.

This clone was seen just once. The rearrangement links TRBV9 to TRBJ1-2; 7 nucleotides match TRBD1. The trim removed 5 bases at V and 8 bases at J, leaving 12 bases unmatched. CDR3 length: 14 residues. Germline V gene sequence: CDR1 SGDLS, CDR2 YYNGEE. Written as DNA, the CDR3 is TGTGCCAGCAGTGGCAGGGGGTTAACTCGGGGCTACACCTTC. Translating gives CASSGRGLTRGYTF.

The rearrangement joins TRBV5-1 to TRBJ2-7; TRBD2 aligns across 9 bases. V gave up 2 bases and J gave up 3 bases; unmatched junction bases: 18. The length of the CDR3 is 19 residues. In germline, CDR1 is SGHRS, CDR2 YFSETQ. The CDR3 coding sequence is TGCGCCAGCAGCTTTGCCGGGACTCCGAGGACTAGCGCCTACTACGAGCAGTACTTC. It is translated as CASSFAGTPRTSAYYEQYF.

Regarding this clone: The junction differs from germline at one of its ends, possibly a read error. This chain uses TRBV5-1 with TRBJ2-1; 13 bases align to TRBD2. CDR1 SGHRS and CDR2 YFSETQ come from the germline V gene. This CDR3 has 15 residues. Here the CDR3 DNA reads TGCGCCAGTAGCTTTCGGACTAGCGGGAGAAATGAGCAGTTCTTC. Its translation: CASSFRTSGRNEQFF.

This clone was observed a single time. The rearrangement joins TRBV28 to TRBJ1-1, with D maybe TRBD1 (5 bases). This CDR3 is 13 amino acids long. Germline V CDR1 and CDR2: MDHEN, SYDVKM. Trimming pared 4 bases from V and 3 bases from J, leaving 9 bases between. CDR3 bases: TGTGCCAGCAGTTCGCGACAGCACACTGAAGCTTTCTTT. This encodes CASSSRQHTEAFF.

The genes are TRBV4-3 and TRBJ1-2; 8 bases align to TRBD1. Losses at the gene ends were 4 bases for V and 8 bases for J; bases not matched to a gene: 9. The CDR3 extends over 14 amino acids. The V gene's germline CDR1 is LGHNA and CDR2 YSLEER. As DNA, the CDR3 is TGCGCCAGCAGCCTTAGGACGGACAGGGCGGGCTACACCTTC. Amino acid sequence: CASSLRTDRAGYTF.

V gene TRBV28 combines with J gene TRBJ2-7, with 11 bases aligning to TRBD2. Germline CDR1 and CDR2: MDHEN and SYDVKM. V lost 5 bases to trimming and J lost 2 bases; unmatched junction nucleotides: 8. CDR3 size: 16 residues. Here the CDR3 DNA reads TGTGCCAGCAGTACCCAGACTAGCGGGACCCCCTACGAGCAGTACTTC. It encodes CASSTQTSGTPYEQYF.

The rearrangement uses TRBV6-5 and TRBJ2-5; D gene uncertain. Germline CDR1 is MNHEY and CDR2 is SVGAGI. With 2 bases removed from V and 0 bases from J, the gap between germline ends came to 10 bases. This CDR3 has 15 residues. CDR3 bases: TGTGCCAGCAGTTACAGCACCACGTACCAAGAGACCCAGTACTTC. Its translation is CASSYSTTYQETQYF.

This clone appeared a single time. CDR3 protein: CASSHRTGGNSGANVLTF. The CDR3 nucleotides are TGTGCCAGCAGCCATCGGACAGGGGGGAACTCTGGGGCCAACGTCCTGACTTTC. The chain links TRBV14 to TRBJ2-6; the match to TRBD1 covers 10 bases. Germline V lookup: CDR1 SGHDN, CDR2 FVKESK. CDR3 length equals 18 residues. J gave up 0 bases and V 3 bases, and 5 bases lay outside the gene matches.

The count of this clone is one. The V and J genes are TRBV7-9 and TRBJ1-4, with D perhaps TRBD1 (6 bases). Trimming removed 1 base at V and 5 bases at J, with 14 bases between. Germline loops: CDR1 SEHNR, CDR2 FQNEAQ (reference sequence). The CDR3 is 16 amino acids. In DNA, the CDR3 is TGTGCCAGCAGCTTAGGGGAAACAGGGTGGAATGAAAAACTGTTTTTT. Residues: CASSLGETGWNEKLFF.

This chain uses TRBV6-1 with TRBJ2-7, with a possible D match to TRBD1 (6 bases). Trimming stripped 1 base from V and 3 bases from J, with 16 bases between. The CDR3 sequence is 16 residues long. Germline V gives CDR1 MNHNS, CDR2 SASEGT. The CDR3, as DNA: TGTGCCAGCAGTGAAGGTGAACAGGGTTACTGCTACGAGCAGTACTTC. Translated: CASSEGEQGYCYEQYF.

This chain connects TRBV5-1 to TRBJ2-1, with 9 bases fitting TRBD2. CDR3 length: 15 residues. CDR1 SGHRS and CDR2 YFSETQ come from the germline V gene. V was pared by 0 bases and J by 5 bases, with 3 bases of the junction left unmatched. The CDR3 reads CASSLVSSGDNEQFF. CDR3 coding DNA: TGCGCCAGCAGCTTGGTTTCTAGCGGGGACAATGAGCAGTTCTTC.

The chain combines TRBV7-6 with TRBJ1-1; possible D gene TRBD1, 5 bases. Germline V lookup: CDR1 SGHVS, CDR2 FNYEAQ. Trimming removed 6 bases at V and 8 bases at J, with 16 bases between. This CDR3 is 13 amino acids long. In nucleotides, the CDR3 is TGTGCCAGCAGGGCAGGGTTGGGCTCCGAAGCTTTCTTT. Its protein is CASRAGLGSEAFF.

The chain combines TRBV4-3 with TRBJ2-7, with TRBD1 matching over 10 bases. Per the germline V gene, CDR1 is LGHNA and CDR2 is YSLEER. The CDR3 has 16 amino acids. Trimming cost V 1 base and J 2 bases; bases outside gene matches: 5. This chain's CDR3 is CASSQVLGQGPYEQYF. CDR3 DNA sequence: TGCGCCAGCAGCCAAGTTTTGGGACAGGGGCCCTACGAGCAGTACTTC.

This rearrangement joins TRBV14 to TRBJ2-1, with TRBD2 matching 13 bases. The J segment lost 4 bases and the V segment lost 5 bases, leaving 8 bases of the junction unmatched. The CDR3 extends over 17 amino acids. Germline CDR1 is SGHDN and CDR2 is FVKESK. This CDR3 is CASSSRLAGGHYNEQFF. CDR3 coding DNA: TGTGCCAGCAGCAGCCGACTAGCGGGAGGTCATTACAATGAGCAGTTCTTC.

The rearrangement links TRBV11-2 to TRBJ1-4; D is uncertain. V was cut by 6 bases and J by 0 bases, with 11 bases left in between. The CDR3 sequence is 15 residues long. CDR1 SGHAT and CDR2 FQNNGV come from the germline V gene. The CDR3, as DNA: TGTGCCAGCAGGAGGAAGCTACCAACTAATGAAAAACTGTTTTTT. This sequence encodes CASRRKLPTNEKLFF.

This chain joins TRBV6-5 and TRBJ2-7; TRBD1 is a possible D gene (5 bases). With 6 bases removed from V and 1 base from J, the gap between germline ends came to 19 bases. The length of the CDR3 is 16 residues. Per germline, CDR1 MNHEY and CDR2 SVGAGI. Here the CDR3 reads CASSYGSGYASYEQYF. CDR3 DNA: TGTGCCAGCAGCTACGGGTCAGGGTATGCTTCCTACGAGCAGTACTTC.

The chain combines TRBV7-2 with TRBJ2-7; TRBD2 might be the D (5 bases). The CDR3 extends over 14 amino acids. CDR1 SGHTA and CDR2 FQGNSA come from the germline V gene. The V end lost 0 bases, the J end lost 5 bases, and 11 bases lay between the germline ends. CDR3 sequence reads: CASSLAGAANEQYF. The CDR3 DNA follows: TGTGCCAGCAGCTTAGCGGGAGCCGCCAACGAGCAGTACTTC.

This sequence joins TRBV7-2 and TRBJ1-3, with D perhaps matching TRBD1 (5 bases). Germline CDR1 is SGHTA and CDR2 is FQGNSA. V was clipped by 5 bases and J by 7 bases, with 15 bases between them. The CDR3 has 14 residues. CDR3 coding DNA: TGTGCCAGCAGCGTCGCAGGGTTAGGGAACACCATATATTTT. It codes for CASSVAGLGNTIYF.